This record concerns one T cell receptor beta chain sequence. Its antigen remains unknown. The same CDR3 arises from other DNA sequences in this sample as well. Trimming shortened V by 2 bases and J by 3 bases, and 9 bases separated the two germline ends. Germline V gene sequence: CDR1 SGHRS, CDR2 YFSETQ. The CDR3 sequence is 13 residues long. The data are from a study of shared clonotypes between healthy human individuals. Study-level points and caveats: Researchers found naive subsets generally carried larger estimated richness than memory subsets. The sampled material consisted only of blood, and tissue repertoires are likely to differ.

Clones were sequenced by immunoSEQ multiplex PCR, and TCRdb holds only the in-frame ones, with some missing. The table lists 550,000 to 850,000 clones, around 77% of them singletons. What was sequenced was memory CD4+ T cells sorted from blood. Subset specified: CD45RA-negative fraction. The chain has TRBV5-1 and TRBJ2-7; D is possibly TRBD1 or TRBD2 (6 bases each). The sequence came from a woman in her 30s in good health. Written as DNA, the CDR3 is TGCGCCAGCAGCTTAAGGGGGGACTACGAGCAGTACTTC. It yields the protein CASSLRGDYEQYF.